These 22 T cell receptor beta chains share one sample of origin, sequenced in a study of blood T cell repertoires in COVID-19. The assay was immunoSEQ multiplex PCR, and TCRdb's table has in-frame clones only and misses some. This table has over 200,000 clones, approximately 83% appearing once. The specimen sequenced was peripheral blood. Every receptor here comes from a woman aged 25-40 years who had recovered from COVID-19.

The chain recombines TRBV7-9 with TRBJ2-7; 7 bases fit TRBD1. The CDR3 totals 15 residues. Germline V gene sequence: CDR1 SEHNR, CDR2 FQNEAQ (reference sequence). V shed 5 bases, J shed 1 base, and the junction held 8 bases outside the gene matches. The CDR3 sequence: CASSPEKTGSYEQYF. Written as DNA, the CDR3 is TGTGCCAGCAGCCCGGAAAAGACAGGGTCCTACGAGCAGTACTTC.

This clone was seen once. The DNA for the CDR3 is TGTGCCAGCAGCATACTGCGACAGGGTCTGGGCGCCGAGCAGTACTTC. This encodes CASSILRQGLGAEQYF. The gene calls are TRBV7-2 and TRBJ2-7; 7 nucleotides align to TRBD1. The CDR3 has 16 residues. CDR1 and CDR2 from the germline V gene are SGHTA and FQGNSA. With V trimmed by 5 bases and J by 6 bases, 16 bases remained unmatched.

The chain has TRBV25-1 and TRBJ2-3; the D gene is possibly TRBD2 (8 bases). This CDR3 is 17 amino acids long. The germline V gene has CDR1 MGHDK and CDR2 SYGVNS. V lost 2 bases and J 2 bases, leaving 17 bases between the germline ends. The CDR3 coding sequence is TGTGCCAGCAGTGAACCCCGGGAGGGGGCTCTCACAGATACGCAGTATTTT. This translates into CASSEPREGALTDTQYF.

This chain connects TRBV10-1 to TRBJ2-2, with D perhaps matching TRBD2 (5 bases). Per germline, CDR1 WNHNN and CDR2 SYGVQD (reference sequence). Trimming removed 4 bases at V and 4 bases at J, with 10 bases between. The CDR3 spans 14 residues. DNA of the CDR3: TGCGCCAGCAGTGCGAGGGCGGGCACCGGGGAGCTGTTTTTT. It translates to CASSARAGTGELFF.

The CDR3 DNA reads TGCGCCAGCAGCCAAGTGTCAAAGCGGGGGCCCACAGATACGCAGTATTTT. Translating gives CASSQVSKRGPTDTQYF. The gene calls are TRBV4-1 and TRBJ2-3; TRBD2 agrees at 8 bases. V dropped 1 base and J dropped 2; count of bases not matched to a gene: 8. The CDR3 extends over 17 amino acids. The germline V gene encodes CDR1 MGHRA and CDR2 YSYEKL.

The V gene is TRBV2, the J gene TRBJ1-6; D is unresolved. The CDR3 consists of 13 residues. The germline V and J ends were trimmed by 4 bases and 7 bases, with 8 bases remaining between them. CDR1 and CDR2 from the germline V gene are SNHLY and FYNNEI. The CDR3 reads CASSGPLNSPLHF. The CDR3 bases are TGTGCCAGCAGTGGTCCTCTAAATTCACCCCTCCACTTT.

This clone was observed once. V usage is TRBV29-1 and J usage is TRBJ2-1, with 11 bases matching TRBD2. Germline V gene data show CDR1 as SQVTM and CDR2 as ANQGSEA. The junction had 11 bases not matched to a gene; V was cut back by 5 bases and J by 8 bases. The CDR3 loop spans 15 amino acids. This CDR3 is CSVRLAGGRSDEQFF. CDR3 in DNA: TGCAGCGTTAGATTAGCGGGGGGGCGGTCGGATGAGCAGTTCTTC.

This sequence joins TRBV3-1 (or the pseudogene TRBV3-2) and TRBJ2-2, with unresolved D. The CDR3 consists of 14 residues. V was pared by 1 base and J by 7 bases, with 10 bases between. Germline assignment: CDR1 LGHDT and CDR2 YNNKEL (reference sequence). CDR3 in amino acids: CASSQGLSLGELFF. As DNA, the CDR3 is TGTGCCAGCAGCCAAGGCCTATCTCTCGGGGAGCTGTTTTTT.

This sequence joins TRBV30 and TRBJ1-1, with 7 bases lining up with TRBD1. The CDR3 length is 16 residues. CDR1 GTSNPN and CDR2 SVGIG come from the germline V gene (reference sequence). Trimming cost V 3 bases and J 0 bases; bases outside gene matches: 10. The CDR3 loop reads CAWSDEGAGVNTEAFF. In DNA form, the CDR3 reads TGTGCCTGGAGCGATGAGGGGGCCGGCGTGAACACTGAAGCTTTCTTT.

The sample holds one count of this clone. The chain joins TRBV7-8 to TRBJ1-2; weak D call: TRBD1 (6 bases). The CDR3 contains 13 residues. Looked up from germline, CDR1 is SGHVS and CDR2 is FQNEAQ. V gave up 4 bases and J gave up 4 bases, with 10 bases separating them. CDR3 DNA sequence: TGTGCCAGCAGCTCAGGACAGTTCTATGGCTACACCTTC. This encodes CASSSGQFYGYTF.

This clone came up once. The chain recombines TRBV2 with TRBJ2-1; 7 nucleotides match TRBD2. V shed 2 bases, J shed 0 bases, and the junction held 13 bases outside the gene matches. Germline V gene sequence: CDR1 SNHLY, CDR2 FYNNEI. This CDR3 comprises 19 residues. The CDR3 sequence is CASSESPYDGTNSYNEQFF. As DNA, the CDR3 is TGTGCCAGCAGTGAATCCCCATACGACGGGACTAACTCCTACAATGAGCAGTTCTTC.

The CDR3, as DNA: TGTGCCACCGCGGACAGACGTGTAGATACGCAGTATTTT. Translating it yields CATADRRVDTQYF. V and J are TRBV7-9 and TRBJ2-3; weak D call: TRBD1 (6 bases). Germline V gene lookup returns CDR1 SEHNR and CDR2 FQNEAQ (reference sequence). Trimming removed 10 bases at V and 5 bases at J, with 16 bases between. This CDR3 has 13 amino acids. Full variable domain (remainder filled in from reference TRBV7-9 and TRBJ2-3): DTGVSQNPRHKITKRGQNVTFRCDPISEHNRLYWYRQTLGQGPEFLTYFQNEAQLEKSRLLSDRFSAERPKGSFSTLEIQRTEQGDSAMYLCATADRRVDTQYFGPGTRLTVL.

There are a few counts of this clone. V gene TRBV6-8 combines with J gene TRBJ2-7; 10 positions agree with TRBD1. J was trimmed by 6 bases and V by 0 bases; bases with no gene match: 17. This CDR3 region has 19 residues. The germline CDR1 and CDR2 sequences are MNHGY and SAAAGT. The CDR3 nucleotides read TGTGCCAGCAGTTACTCGAGGGACAGGGGCCCCCCGTGTTGTGTCGAGCAGTACTTC. Protein product: CASSYSRDRGPPCCVEQYF.

V and J are TRBV5-5 and TRBJ1-6; 7 bases agree with TRBD1. Germline V CDR1 and CDR2: SGHKS, YYEKEE (reference sequence). After removal of 4 bases from V and 10 bases from J, the junction contained 8 bases not matched to a gene. The CDR3 is 14 amino acids. CDR3 coding DNA: TGTGCCAGCAGCCCGGCAGGGGGTGGGTCACCCCTCCACTTT. Translating gives CASSPAGGGSPLHF.

The chain is built from TRBV19 and TRBJ1-2, with 8 bases that match TRBD1. V shed 4 bases, J shed 8 bases, and the junction held 9 bases outside the gene matches. The germline V gene has CDR1 LNHDA and CDR2 SQIVND (reference sequence). This CDR3 is built from 14 residues. The CDR3 DNA reads TGTGCCAGTAGTAGCACGACAGGGGTTGAGGGCTACACCTTC. Translation: CASSSTTGVEGYTF.

A word on this clone: This may arise from a read error, as a much more abundant clone is one base away. V and J are TRBV7-9 and TRBJ2-2; D remains ambiguous. The CDR3 loop spans 12 amino acids. Germline assignment: CDR1 SEHNR and CDR2 FQNEAQ (reference sequence). Trimming removed 3 bases at V and 4 bases at J, with 3 bases between. CDR3 in amino acids: CASSFSTGELFF. CDR3 bases: TGTGCCAGCAGCTTCAGCACCGGGGAGCTGTTTTTT.

The chain couples TRBV6-5 to TRBJ2-7; the match to TRBD2 covers 8 bases. CDR3 length: 15 amino acids. The trim removed 7 bases at V and 7 bases at J, leaving 15 bases unmatched. Germline CDR1 is MNHEY and CDR2 is SVGAGI. CDR3 coding DNA: TGTGCCAGCACCTTGGTATTCGGGGGGGGTGGAGAGCAGTACTTC. Protein: CASTLVFGGGGEQYF.

This chain uses TRBV29-1 with TRBJ1-1; D uncertain. Per germline, CDR1 SQVTM and CDR2 ANQGSEA. CDR3 length: 14 residues. Trimming left V 1 base short and J 0 bases short, with 9 bases between. The CDR3 nucleotides are TGCAGCGTTGAAGGTCGCGTTGTGAACACTGAAGCTTTCTTT. Translated, it gives CSVEGRVVNTEAFF. Full variable domain (outside the CDR3, taken from reference TRBV29-1 and TRBJ1-1): SAVISQKPSRDICQRGTSLTIQCQVDSQVTMMFWYRQQPGQSLTLIATANQGSEATYESGFVIDKFPISRPNLTFSTLTVSNMSPEDSSIYLCSVEGRVVNTEAFFGQGTRLTVV.

This clone was recorded only once. The chain links TRBV3-1 (or the pseudogene TRBV3-2) to TRBJ2-7, with 13 bases that match TRBD2. The V gene's germline CDR1 is LGHDT and CDR2 YNNKEL (reference sequence). There are 14 residues in the CDR3. The junction had 2 bases not matched to a gene; V was cut back by 4 bases and J by 5 bases. The CDR3 sequence: CASSLGLAGDEQYF. In DNA form, the CDR3 reads TGTGCCAGCAGCCTCGGACTAGCGGGGGACGAGCAGTACTTC.

V usage is TRBV5-1 and J usage is TRBJ2-1, with 13 bases lining up with TRBD2. The CDR3 is 17 residues long. Trimming cost V 1 base and J 7 bases; bases outside gene matches: 8. In germline, CDR1 is SGHRS, CDR2 YFSETQ. CDR3 protein: CASSLPTLAGGDNEQFF. CDR3 DNA: TGCGCCAGCAGCTTGCCCACACTAGCGGGGGGGGATAATGAGCAGTTCTTC.

The CDR3: CASSQRGGETQYF. In DNA form, the CDR3 reads TGCGCCAGCAGCCAGAGAGGAGGAGAGACCCAGTACTTC. The V and J genes are TRBV5-1 and TRBJ2-5; maybe TRBD2 (5 bases). The CDR3 loop spans 13 amino acids. Germline V lookup: CDR1 SGHRS, CDR2 YFSETQ. V was pared by 4 bases and J by 4 bases, with 11 bases between.

J is TRBJ1-2 and V is TRBV5-3; 7 bases align to TRBD1. TRBV5-3 is classed as an ORF, of uncertain function. The CDR3 has 14 residues. Trimming removed 5 bases from V and 5 bases from J; junction bases left unmatched: 9. CDR3 residues: CARSRLTGFYGYTF. The CDR3 nucleotides are TGTGCCAGAAGTAGATTGACAGGGTTTTATGGCTACACCTTC.